Reported below is one T cell receptor beta chain. This record belongs to a study of graft-versus-host responses after intestinal transplantation. Study overall: Anti-thymocyte globulin served as induction for all recipients, who then took tacrolimus and steroids for 2 to 4 years.

Generated by immunoSEQ multiplex PCR, the TCRdb table keeps only in-frame clones and is missing some. This sample has fewer than 4,500 clones, with 29% found just once. V was shortened by 0 bases and J by 4 bases, with 6 bases between the two germline ends. Per germline, CDR1 ENHRY and CDR2 SYGVKD. The CDR3 consists of 14 residues. Study-wide points: Recipient bone marrow held GvH clones, some seen earlier in ileum or blood.

This clonotype was sampled from a human patient who was an organ donor for intestinal transplantation. This chain connects TRBV10-3 to TRBJ2-2, with D perhaps TRBD1 (6 bases). The sequencing here drew on alloreactive CD4+ T cells from a mixed lymphocyte reaction culture, taken before transplantation. Described subset: CFSE-low proliferating T cells sorted from roughly six-day pre-transplant mixed lymphocyte reaction (GvH or HvG direction). CDR3: CAISESRGTGELFF. CDR3 nucleotide sequence: TGTGCCATCAGTGAGTCCAGGGGCACCGGGGAGCTGTTTTTT.